Each of the 21 T cell receptor beta chains below was sequenced from the same sample in a study of T cells after yellow fever vaccination. TCRdb reprocessed the 5' RACE reads with MiXCR, giving one entry per CDR3 protein. Among around 120,000 distinct CDR3 sequences listed, 7.2% were seen once. This sample comprised CD4+ T cells sorted from PBMCs, obtained about 41 days after the first yellow fever vaccination. The receptors originated from a man aged 18 to 29 who received the YFV17D yellow fever vaccine.

This clonotype has ten or more counts. The J gene is TRBJ2-2, the V gene TRBV7-2; no reliable D call. This CDR3 region has 11 residues. Germline V CDR1 and CDR2: SGHTA, FQGNSA. V was clipped by 11 bases and J by 0 bases, with 4 bases between them. The CDR3 protein is CASTNTGELFF. CDR3 coding DNA: TGTGCCTCGACGAACACCGGGGAGCTGTTTTTT.

This clonotype was seen ten or more times. The chain combines TRBV5-1 with TRBJ2-7; tentatively, D is TRBD1 (5 bases). The CDR3 spans 14 residues. Germline assignment: CDR1 SGHRS and CDR2 YFSETQ. Trimming pared 4 bases from V and 3 bases from J, leaving 14 bases between. The CDR3 DNA sequence: TGCGCCAGCAGCCCTGAAGGACACGGCTACGAGCAGTACGTC. Its translation is CASSPEGHGYEQYV.

As for this clonotype: A single base separates this from a much larger clone, so it may be a read error. This chain connects TRBV20-1 to TRBJ2-6; perhaps D is TRBD1 or TRBD2 (5 bases each). The germline V and J ends were trimmed by 8 bases and 0 bases, with 23 bases remaining between them. The V gene's germline CDR1 is DFQATT and CDR2 SNEGSKA (reference sequence). CDR3 length equals 18 residues. CDR3 sequence: CSPTSTGPTLSGANVLTF. In nucleotides, the CDR3 is TGCAGTCCCACCAGCACGGGACCGACACTCTCTGGGGCCAACGTCCTGACTTTC.

In this sample, this clonotype turned up many times. This chain links TRBV4-2 with TRBJ1-2; TRBD1 is a possible D gene (5 bases). Trimming removed 1 base at V and 6 bases at J, with 15 bases between. The CDR3 spans 15 residues. The germline V gene encodes CDR1 LGHNA and CDR2 YNFKEQ. CDR3 DNA sequence: TGTGCCAGCAGCCAAGGCGGGGCGACCCCGAATGGCTACACCTTC. This codes for CASSQGGATPNGYTF.

This clonotype was counted ten times or more. The J gene is TRBJ2-2, the V gene TRBV6-5, with TRBD1 identical over 7 bases. The CDR3 is 14 residues long. With V trimmed by 6 bases and J by 3 bases, 4 bases remained unmatched. Germline CDR1 MNHEY, CDR2 SVGAGI. Here the CDR3 DNA reads TGTGCCAGCAGGGGACAGCCGGACACCGGGGAGCTGTTTTTT. This sequence encodes CASRGQPDTGELFF.

This clonotype was observed at least ten times. This rearrangement joins TRBV6-1 to TRBJ2-1; 7 positions agree with TRBD1. V shed 8 bases, J shed 10 bases, and the junction held 11 bases outside the gene matches. In germline, CDR1 is MNHNS, CDR2 SASEGT. The CDR3 is 13 amino acids. The CDR3 DNA reads TGTGCCAGCGGAGCTGTACAGGGGCCAGAGCAGTTCTTC. It encodes CASGAVQGPEQFF.

This clonotype was observed a handful of times. The chain couples TRBV7-9 to TRBJ1-3, with 8 bases lining up with TRBD1. Germline assignment: CDR1 SEHNR and CDR2 FQNEAQ (reference sequence). The length of the CDR3 is 15 residues. V lost 7 bases to trimming and J lost 2 bases; unmatched junction nucleotides: 7. Here the CDR3 DNA reads TGTGCCAGCACGCGGCAGGGGGCGACTGGAAACACCATATATTTT. The encoded protein is CASTRQGATGNTIYF.

The sample holds many counts of this clonotype. The chain joins TRBV5-1 to TRBJ2-7; D is ambiguous. This CDR3 contains 11 residues. The V end lost 4 bases, the J end lost 2 bases, and 4 bases lay between the germline ends. Germline V lookup: CDR1 SGHRS, CDR2 YFSETQ. The CDR3 here is CASSNTYEQYF. In DNA form, the CDR3 reads TGCGCCAGCAGCAACACCTACGAGCAGTACTTC.

This clonotype has a count of ten or more. The rearrangement joins TRBV6-5 to TRBJ2-3; 8 bases agree with TRBD2. This CDR3 contains 12 residues. V trimming: 4 bases; J trimming: 8 bases; junction bases outside the gene matches: 2. Per germline, CDR1 MNHEY and CDR2 SVGAGI. The CDR3 is CASSFGGGTQYF. CDR3 coding DNA: TGTGCCAGCAGTTTCGGGGGGGGTACGCAGTATTTT.

This clonotype was counted at least ten times. The chain has TRBV7-8 and TRBJ2-1; 7 positions match TRBD1. J gave up 0 bases and V 4 bases, and 6 bases lay outside the gene matches. CDR1 is SGHVS, CDR2 FQNEAQ, per germline. The CDR3 is 16 amino acids. CDR3 in DNA: TGTGCCAGCAGCTCACCGACAGGGAGCTCCTACAATGAGCAGTTCTTC. It is translated as CASSSPTGSSYNEQFF.

With respect to this clonotype: A much larger clone lies one base from this, so it may be a read error. The V and J genes are TRBV7-2 and TRBJ2-5, with TRBD1 identical over 7 bases. The J call may not be correct, given that the DNA end is closer to TRBJ2-1. The germline gives CDR1 SGHTA, CDR2 FQGNSA. The CDR3 consists of 14 residues. The CDR3 nucleotides are TGTGCCAGCAGCCCCTTAGGGGGCGGAGAGACCCAGTTCTTC. Encoded protein: CASSPLGGGETQFF.

Comment on this clonotype: A much bigger clone sits one base away, suggesting this may be a read error. The chain joins TRBV3-1 to TRBJ2-1, with 13 bases fitting TRBD2. V lost 4 bases, J lost 7 bases, and 4 bases stayed unmatched. The CDR3 runs 15 residues. Germline V gives CDR1 LGHDT, CDR2 YNNKEL (reference sequence). CDR3 amino acids: CASSRGLAGQNEQFF. DNA for the CDR3: TGTGCCAGCAGCCGGGGACTAGCGGGGCAGAATGAGCAGTTCTTC.

In its sample, this clonotype was seen many times. CDR3 sequence reads: CASSFAQLYGYTF. CDR3 bases: TGTGCCAGCAGCTTCGCTCAACTCTATGGCTACACCTTC. The chain combines TRBV7-2 with TRBJ1-2; D remains ambiguous. From germline, CDR1 is SGHTA and CDR2 FQGNSA. The CDR3 runs to 13 residues. With 3 bases removed from V and 4 bases from J, the gap between germline ends came to 9 bases.

CDR3 in DNA: TGTGCCAGCAGGCGGACAGGGGGTGAGACTAGCACAGATACGCAGTATTTT. It is translated as CASRRTGGETSTDTQYF. The V and J genes are TRBV6-1 and TRBJ2-3, with 10 bases lining up with TRBD1. CDR3 length: 17 residues. CDR1 and CDR2 from the germline V gene are MNHNS and SASEGT. The ends lost 6 bases at V and 0 bases at J; junction bases unmatched: 9.

This clonotype was seen repeatedly, ten times or more. The rearrangement uses TRBV7-2 and TRBJ2-3, with TRBD2 matching 15 bases. J gave up 7 bases and V 11 bases, and 7 bases lay outside the gene matches. This CDR3 has 14 amino acids. In germline, CDR1 is SGHTA, CDR2 FQGNSA. The DNA of the CDR3 is TGTGCCGGGACTAGCGGGGGGCTCGAGTATACGCAGTATTTT. Protein product: CAGTSGGLEYTQYF.

This clonotype was counted ten times or more. The genes are TRBV6-1 and TRBJ2-4; D is perhaps TRBD1 (6 bases). Germline V gene sequence: CDR1 MNHNS, CDR2 SASEGT. V lost 0 bases, J lost 6 bases, and 18 bases lay in between. The CDR3 length is 17 residues. The CDR3 reads CASSEAIPGTSTNIQYF. DNA for the CDR3: TGTGCCAGCAGTGAAGCAATCCCGGGGACATCGACAAACATTCAGTACTTC.

This clonotype was seen repeatedly, ten times or more. The V and J genes are TRBV7-7 and TRBJ2-2; 8 bases align to TRBD2. This CDR3 has 16 amino acids. The V and J ends lost 4 bases and 0 bases, in that order; junction bases with no gene match: 4. Germline assignment: CDR1 SSHAT and CDR2 FNYEAQ (reference sequence). CDR3 sequence reads: CASSSRLATNTGELFF. The CDR3 DNA is TGTGCCAGCAGCTCTCGACTAGCGACGAACACCGGGGAGCTGTTTTTT. Looking up the rest from reference TRBV7-7 and TRBJ2-2 gives the full variable domain: GAGVSQSPRYKVTKRGQDVTLRCDPISSHATLYWYQQALGQGPEFLTYFNYEAQPDKSGLPSDRFSAERPEGSISTLTIQRTEQRDSAMYRCASSSRLATNTGELFFGEGSRLTVL.

V and J are TRBV9 and TRBJ2-3; TRBD2 is a possible D gene (7 bases). V was cut by 0 bases and J by 3 bases, with 11 bases left in between. Germline lookup yields CDR1 SGDLS and CDR2 YYNGEE. The length of the CDR3 is 15 residues. The CDR3 coding sequence is TGTGCCAGCAGCGTAGCGGGGGGCGAGACAGATACGCAGTATTTT. The encoded protein is CASSVAGGETDTQYF.

This clonotype has ten or more counts. V is TRBV5-6 and J is TRBJ1-1; perhaps TRBD1 as D (5 bases). The CDR3 has 17 amino acids. In germline, CDR1 is SGHDT, CDR2 YYEEEE. The V gene lost 2 bases and the J gene lost 4 bases, with 21 bases spanning the gap. The CDR3 sequence: CASSFISRGIGGTEAFF. The CDR3 DNA is TGTGCCAGCAGCTTCATTTCTCGGGGGATCGGGGGCACTGAAGCTTTCTTT.

The chain is built from TRBV6-2 or TRBV6-3 and TRBJ1-1; TRBD1 might be the D (5 bases). The V gene lost 8 bases and the J gene lost 1 base, with 14 bases spanning the gap. The germline gives CDR1 MNHEY, CDR2 SVGEGT. The CDR3 extends over 14 amino acids. CDR3 sequence: CASAPTEQNTEAFF. CDR3 DNA sequence: TGTGCCAGCGCTCCGACAGAACAGAACACTGAAGCTTTCTTT.

With respect to this clonotype: A much more abundant neighbour one base away suggests this may be a read error. The chain joins TRBV4-3 to TRBJ2-5; D is unclear. CDR1 and CDR2 (germline): LGHNA, YSLEER. The CDR3 covers 15 residues. V lost 0 bases and J lost 5, with 13 bases in between. The CDR3, as DNA: TGCGCCAGCAGCCAAGAGAAGGCGCTCGGGGAGACCCAGTACTTC. Translation gives CASSQEKALGETQYF.